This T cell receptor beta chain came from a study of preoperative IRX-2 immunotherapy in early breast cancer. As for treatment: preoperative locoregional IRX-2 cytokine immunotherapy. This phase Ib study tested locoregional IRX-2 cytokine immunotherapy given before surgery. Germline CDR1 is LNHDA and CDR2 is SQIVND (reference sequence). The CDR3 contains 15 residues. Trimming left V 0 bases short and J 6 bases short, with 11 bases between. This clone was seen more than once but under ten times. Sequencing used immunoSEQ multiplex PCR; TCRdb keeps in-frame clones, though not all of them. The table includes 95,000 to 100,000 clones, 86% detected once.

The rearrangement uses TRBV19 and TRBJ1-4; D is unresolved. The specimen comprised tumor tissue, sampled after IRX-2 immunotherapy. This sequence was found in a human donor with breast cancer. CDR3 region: CASSIDKAADEKLFF. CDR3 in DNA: TGTGCCAGTAGTATAGACAAGGCGGCGGATGAAAAACTGTTTTTT.